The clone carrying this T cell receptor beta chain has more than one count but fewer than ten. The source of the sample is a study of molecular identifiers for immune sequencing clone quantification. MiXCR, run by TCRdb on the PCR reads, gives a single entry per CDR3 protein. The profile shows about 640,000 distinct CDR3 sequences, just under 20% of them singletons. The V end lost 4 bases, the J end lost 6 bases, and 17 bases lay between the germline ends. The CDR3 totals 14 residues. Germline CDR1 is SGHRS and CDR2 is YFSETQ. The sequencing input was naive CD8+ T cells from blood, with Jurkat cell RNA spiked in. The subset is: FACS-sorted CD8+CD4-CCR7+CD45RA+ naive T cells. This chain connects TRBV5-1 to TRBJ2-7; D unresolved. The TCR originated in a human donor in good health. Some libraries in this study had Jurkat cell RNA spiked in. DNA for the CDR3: TGCGCCAGCAGCCTTACAATAGACCTCGGCGAGCAGTACTTC. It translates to CASSLTIDLGEQYF. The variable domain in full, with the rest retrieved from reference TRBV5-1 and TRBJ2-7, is KAGVTQTPRYLIKTRGQQVTLSCSPISGHRSVSWYQQTPGQGLQFLFEYFSETQRNKGNFPGRFSGRQFSNSRSEMNVSTLELGDSALYLCASSLTIDLGEQYFGPGTRLTVT.